The clone carrying this TCR beta chain was observed a handful of times. A single record per CDR3 protein comes from TCRdb applying MiXCR to the 5' RACE reads. The sample lists some 27,000 distinct CDR3 sequences; just under 6.5% were seen once. Per the germline V gene, CDR1 is LGHNA and CDR2 is YSLEER. This CDR3 contains 15 residues. V was pared by 1 base and J by 5 bases, with 11 bases between. These data originate in a study of T cells after yellow fever vaccination. Overall study results and limits: Overlap between CD4 and CD8 compartments was detected for a small share of clonotypes. The study found a weaker secondary response that peaked faster, day 5 versus 15.

The receptor was isolated from a man aged 30 to 45 who received the YFV17D yellow fever vaccine. The rearrangement joins TRBV4-3 to TRBJ1-4, with D unresolved. The sample in question was PBMCs, either bulk or a sorted T-cell subset (CD4+, CD8+, memory, or dextramer-sorted; not recorded which), obtained on the day of the yellow fever booster vaccination. DNA of the CDR3: TGCGCCAGCAGCCAAGTATGGCAGATCAATGAAAAACTGTTTTTT. Amino acids: CASSQVWQINEKLFF.